This T cell receptor (beta chain) came from a study of PD-L1 blockade in urothelial cancer. As for the study in general: Starting around 2014, patients were given atezolizumab (1,200 mg intravenously every 3 weeks). Per blood sample, T cells had a median of about 150,000.

The CDR3 covers 15 residues. The V gene lost 2 bases and the J gene lost 0 bases, with 9 bases spanning the gap. The germline V gene has CDR1 MNHNY and CDR2 SVGAGI (reference sequence). Sequencing was performed with immunoSEQ multiplex PCR; in TCRdb, only in-frame clones are kept and a portion is missing. The data contain some 46,000 clones, about 84% of them singletons. Stated time point: pretreatment peripheral blood. This clonotype originated in a man aged 55 to 70 with urothelial cancer. Sequenced here: PBMCs, sampled around atezolizumab (anti-PD-L1) treatment. The rearrangement links TRBV6-6 to TRBJ2-3; no clear D gene. In DNA, the CDR3 is TGTGCCAGCAGTTACGGTGTCAGAAGCACAGATACGCAGTATTTT. Protein sequence: CASSYGVRSTDTQYF.